These T cell receptor beta chains were read from a single sample in a study of blood T cell repertoires in COVID-19. Here immunoSEQ multiplex PCR was the method, and the copy in TCRdb shows in-frame clones only, minus some. Among roughly 22,000 clones listed, 75% to 85% were seen once. The sample taken for sequencing was peripheral blood. All receptors come from a human donor in a cohort sampled during active COVID-19. CDR3s include the opening cysteine and the closing phenylalanine or tryptophan. Size tells how often a clone was seen (once, few, many) or the class of an expanded clone, and some rows leave it out.

TRBJ1-4	NA	TRBV13	CASSSRQGGYEKLFF
TRBJ1-1	NA	TRBV11-2	CASSPGRTAKGTEAFF
TRBJ2-5	NA	TRBV4-3	CASSQDQGRETQYF
TRBJ2-5	NA	TRBV2	CASRLAGGGQYF
TRBJ2-7	NA	TRBV7-8	CASTAGAGSEQYF
TRBJ1-5	NA	TRBV5-1	CASSFTTGSNQPQHF
TRBJ2-7	NA	TRBV28	CASWSREGAGIYEQYF
TRBJ2-7	NA	TRBV4-1	CASSQDLQGVTYEQYF
TRBJ2-7	NA	TRBV7-3	CASSSTEGHYEQYF
TRBJ2-6	NA	TRBV30	CAWSPVFSGANVLTF
TRBJ2-7	NA	TRBV11-2	CASSSYRGLAYEQYF
TRBJ1-4	once	TRBV19	CASRGGGGEKLFF
TRBJ2-5	NA	TRBV25-1	CASSEYTGLEAQYF
TRBJ2-1	NA	TRBV4-3	CASSPQPGLAYNEQFF
TRBJ1-6	NA	TRBV11-1	CASSLSITEGNSPLHF
TRBJ2-1	NA	TRBV5-5	CASSFRGMGQFF
TRBJ2-1	once	TRBV6-5	CASTLDRGIYNEQFF
TRBJ1-6	NA	TRBV7-2	CASSLPFIRGNSPLHF
TRBJ2-7	NA	TRBV4-1	CASSSLAGGPYEQYF
TRBJ1-1	NA	TRBV18	CASSPNGNTEAFF
TRBJ1-4	NA	TRBV4-1	CASGGGATNEKLFF
TRBJ1-3	NA	TRBV28	CASSPSPINGNTIYF
TRBJ1-4	NA	TRBV4-2	CASSQGGNRGNEKLFF
TRBJ1-1	NA	TRBV5-4	CASSYLTGIGEAFF
TRBJ2-1	few	TRBV4-1	CASSPRSGSSYNEQFF
TRBJ1-5	NA	TRBV19	CASSSPYPQPQHF
TRBJ1-1	NA	TRBV7-9	CASSAPGRVGNTEAFF
TRBJ2-1	NA	TRBV5-8	CASSYRGRYNEQFF
TRBJ1-5	medium-sized	TRBV2	CASRIQGSQPQHF
TRBJ1-1	NA	TRBV11-2	CASSKDRENTEAFF
TRBJ2-1	NA	TRBV7-2	CASSLAATRSYNEQFF
TRBJ1-6	NA	TRBV9	CASSPGGSRNSPLHF
TRBJ1-2	NA	TRBV7-9	CASSTQTDLGYTF
TRBJ1-2	NA	TRBV28	CASSPHRDGVSPNYGYTF
TRBJ2-7	NA	TRBV5-1	CASSQRDRGPLAAKNEQYF
TRBJ2-7	NA	TRBV7-9	CASSPGYEQYF
TRBJ2-3	NA	TRBV24-1	CATAGGSTDTQYF
TRBJ2-3	NA	TRBV11-3	CASSSVQRDSRDTQYF
TRBJ2-7	NA	TRBV4-1	CASSQGDRARVYEQYF
TRBJ1-2	NA	TRBV12-5	CASGPPAGGRRYGYTF
TRBJ1-2	NA	TRBV7-2	CASSLNSRYGYTF
TRBJ1-2	NA	TRBV11-3	CASSSTGNGYTF
TRBJ2-3	NA	TRBV5-8	CASSLGRVARTTQYF
TRBJ1-4	NA	TRBV27	CASSPRQGGREKLFF
TRBJ2-7	few	TRBV6-5	CASTGWGDYEQYF